The 28 T cell receptor beta chains below come from one sample, sequenced in a study of early T cells in non-severe SARS-CoV-2 infection. One entry per CDR3 protein results from TCRdb running MiXCR on the 5' RACE reads. Here the sample spans approximately 65,000 distinct CDR3 sequences, 11% being singletons. The source was whole blood, collected at baseline. These TCRs come from an adult who was a healthcare worker with PCR-confirmed SARS-CoV-2 infection or an uninfected control (not recorded which).

The sample holds a few counts of this clonotype. V and J are TRBV6-5 and TRBJ2-1; TRBD2 agrees at 10 bases. The CDR3 covers 16 residues. The trim removed 6 bases at V and 10 bases at J, leaving 15 bases unmatched. The germline CDR1 and CDR2 sequences are MNHEY and SVGAGI. The DNA of the CDR3 is TGTGCCAGCAGCCCCAGGGGGCTAGCGGGGGTTCGGGAGCAGTTCTTC. Its translation: CASSPRGLAGVREQFF.

There are many counts of this clonotype. In DNA, the CDR3 is TGTGCCAGCAGTGAATTGGACGGGGGGAGGACTGAAGCTTTCTTT. This translates into CASSELDGGRTEAFF. This rearrangement joins TRBV25-1 to TRBJ1-1; TRBD1 is a possible D gene (5 bases). The CDR3 runs 15 residues. V lost 1 base to trimming and J lost 5 bases, with 14 bases between them. Looked up from germline, CDR1 is MGHDK and CDR2 is SYGVNS.

This clonotype has a handful of counts. The chain recombines TRBV6-5 with TRBJ2-1; TRBD1 aligns across 7 bases. With 5 bases clipped from V and 10 bases from J, the junction kept 17 bases outside the gene matches. The CDR3 runs to 16 residues. From germline, CDR1 is MNHEY and CDR2 SVGAGI. The CDR3 DNA sequence: TGTGCCAGCAGTCTTCAGCCGAGACAGGGTCTCCGGGAGCAGTTCTTC. Translated: CASSLQPRQGLREQFF.

In its sample, this clonotype was seen a few times. The chain joins TRBV29-1 to TRBJ1-2; TRBD1 aligns across 7 bases. The CDR3 is 12 residues long. In germline, CDR1 is SQVTM, CDR2 ANQGSEA. V shed 5 bases, J shed 10 bases, and the junction held 10 bases outside the gene matches. CDR3 loop: CSVIMGDRDYTF. The DNA for the CDR3 is TGCAGCGTTATTATGGGCGACAGGGACTACACCTTC.

This clonotype was observed a few times. The rearrangement uses TRBV10-3 and TRBJ2-3; TRBD2 matches at 11 bases. Germline-derived CDR1 and CDR2 are ENHRY and SYGVKD. This CDR3 has 16 residues. V lost 3 bases, J lost 4 bases, and 6 bases stayed unmatched. This chain's CDR3 is CAISDPIAGGPDTQYF. CDR3 bases: TGTGCCATCAGTGACCCAATAGCGGGGGGGCCAGATACGCAGTATTTT.

This clonotype was seen a handful of times. The rearrangement joins TRBV20-1 to TRBJ2-3; TRBD2 aligns across 11 bases. The CDR3 is 15 amino acids. Trimming at V came to 1 base and at J to 2 bases, leaving 2 bases not matched to a gene. From germline, CDR1 is DFQATT and CDR2 SNEGSKA (reference sequence). This CDR3 is CSARGLAGLTDTQYF. CDR3 coding DNA: TGCAGTGCTAGAGGACTAGCGGGGCTCACAGATACGCAGTATTTT.

The chain has TRBV19 and TRBJ2-3; TRBD2 is a possible D gene (6 bases). Germline V gene lookup returns CDR1 LNHDA and CDR2 SQIVND (reference sequence). This CDR3 has 13 residues. Trimming removed 11 bases at V and 6 bases at J, with 18 bases between. CDR3 coding DNA: TGTGCCTCTATCCCCCCGGGGGTTGATACGCAGTATTTT. The encoded protein is CASIPPGVDTQYF.

This clonotype was observed at least ten times. The gene calls are TRBV20-1 and TRBJ2-3, with TRBD2 matching 12 bases. Germline assignment: CDR1 DFQATT and CDR2 SNEGSKA (reference sequence). The CDR3 spans 16 residues. Trimming took 3 bases from V and 6 from J; bases not matched to a gene: 10. This CDR3 reads CSAREASGGALDTQYF. The CDR3 nucleotides are TGCAGTGCTAGGGAGGCTAGCGGGGGGGCCTTGGATACGCAGTATTTT.

The chain is built from TRBV24-1 and TRBJ2-3, with unresolved D. From germline, CDR1 is KGHDR and CDR2 SFDVKD. This CDR3 has 13 residues. V was shortened by 3 bases and J by 6 bases, with 9 bases between the two germline ends. CDR3 nucleotide sequence: TGTGCCACCAGTGATCCCGAGTCCGATACGCAGTATTTT. It codes for CATSDPESDTQYF.

The chain combines TRBV6-1 with TRBJ1-5; 7 positions agree with TRBD1. The CDR3 length is 15 residues. Unmatched junction bases numbered 7, after V lost 7 bases and J lost 1 base. CDR1 and CDR2 from the germline V gene are MNHNS and SASEGT. CDR3 in amino acids: CASTSGTASNQPQHF. CDR3 bases: TGTGCCAGCACCTCCGGGACAGCAAGCAATCAGCCCCAGCATTTT.

This clonotype turned up a few times. The chain couples TRBV12-3 or TRBV12-4 to TRBJ2-1; 10 bases agree with TRBD1. There are 13 residues in the CDR3. Losses at the gene ends were 3 bases for V and 15 bases for J; bases not matched to a gene: 8. The CDR3 is CASSLDRGAFRFF. The CDR3 DNA follows: TGTGCCAGCAGTTTGGACAGGGGGGCCTTTCGGTTCTTC.

This chain uses TRBV7-9 with TRBJ2-7; D unresolved. Germline V lookup: CDR1 SEHNR, CDR2 FQNEAQ (reference sequence). Trimming took 1 base from V and 0 from J, leaving 7 bases between them. The CDR3 runs 14 residues. The CDR3: CASSLGEYSYEQYF. The CDR3 DNA sequence: TGTGCCAGCAGCTTAGGTGAATACTCCTACGAGCAGTACTTC.

A few counts support this clonotype. The DNA for the CDR3 is TGTGCCAGCAGTGACGGCGTGGTAGGCCCCTACAATGAGCAGTTCTTC. This sequence encodes CASSDGVVGPYNEQFF. The chain carries TRBV6-4 and TRBJ2-1, with D hard to call. Germline V CDR1 and CDR2: MRHNA, SNTAGT. This CDR3 is built from 16 residues. Trimming removed 2 bases at V and 2 bases at J, with 13 bases between.

This clonotype was recorded a few times. The gene calls are TRBV6-6 and TRBJ1-1; D unresolved. Per germline, CDR1 MNHNY and CDR2 SVGAGI (reference sequence). Trimming shortened V by 4 bases and J by 0 bases, and 9 bases separated the two germline ends. The CDR3 runs 14 residues. DNA for the CDR3: TGTGCCAGCAGTTCCCTTTTGATGAACACTGAAGCTTTCTTT. Translated, it gives CASSSLLMNTEAFF.

This clonotype showed up just a few times. The genes are TRBV2 and TRBJ1-5, with a tentative D call TRBD1 (5 bases). Germline CDR1 SNHLY, CDR2 FYNNEI. The CDR3 is made up of 14 amino acids. V was shortened by 4 bases and J by 4 bases, with 11 bases between the two germline ends. The CDR3 bases are TGTGCCAGCAGTGGACAGTTTCGTAATCAGCCCCAGCATTTT. Translating gives CASSGQFRNQPQHF. Using reference TRBV2 and TRBJ1-5 for the parts outside the CDR3, the full variable domain is EPEVTQTPSHQVTQMGQEVILRCVPISNHLYFYWYRQILGQKVEFLVSFYNNEISEKSEIFDDQFSVERPDGSNFTLKIRSTKLEDSAMYFCASSGQFRNQPQHFGDGTRLSIL.

The genes are TRBV2 and TRBJ2-5, with a weak D call TRBD1 (5 bases). Looked up from germline, CDR1 is SNHLY and CDR2 is FYNNEI. Trimming shortened V by 6 bases and J by 7 bases, and 18 bases separated the two germline ends. The CDR3 spans 14 residues. The CDR3 sequence: CASRQDDSPRTQYF. The CDR3 nucleotides read TGTGCCAGCAGACAGGACGACAGCCCCAGGACCCAGTACTTC.

The V and J genes are TRBV7-9 and TRBJ1-2, with unresolved D. V was shortened by 3 bases and J by 1 base, with 12 bases between the two germline ends. The CDR3 extends over 15 amino acids. The germline gives CDR1 SEHNR, CDR2 FQNEAQ (reference sequence). CDR3: CASSFQATFNYGYTF. DNA for the CDR3: TGTGCCAGCAGCTTTCAAGCTACTTTTAACTATGGCTACACCTTC. Full variable domain (missing parts from reference TRBV7-9 and TRBJ1-2): DTGVSQNPRHKITKRGQNVTFRCDPISEHNRLYWYRQTLGQGPEFLTYFQNEAQLEKSRLLSDRFSAERPKGSFSTLEIQRTEQGDSAMYLCASSFQATFNYGYTFGSGTRLTVV.

This clonotype appeared many times. The CDR3 DNA reads as TGTGCCAGCAGCTTTGGGAGTCCAGGGTTTGGTGAAAAACTGTTTTTT. It translates to CASSFGSPGFGEKLFF. The chain combines TRBV5-4 with TRBJ1-4, with D possibly matching TRBD1 (5 bases). Trimming took off 2 bases at V and 7 bases at J, with 18 bases between the two ends. The length of the CDR3 is 16 residues. CDR1 is SGHNT, CDR2 YYREEE, per germline (reference sequence).

This rearrangement joins TRBV7-6 to TRBJ2-5; TRBD2 aligns across 7 bases. Germline lookup yields CDR1 SGHVS and CDR2 FNYEAQ. This CDR3 comprises 14 residues. V shed 3 bases, J shed 6 bases, and the junction held 7 bases outside the gene matches. CDR3 residues: CASSFREVGKTQYF. DNA for the CDR3: TGTGCCAGCAGCTTTCGGGAGGTTGGGAAGACCCAGTACTTC. Using reference TRBV7-6 and TRBJ2-5 for the parts outside the CDR3, the full variable domain is GAGVSQSPRYKVTKRGQDVALRCDPISGHVSLYWYRQALGQGPEFLTYFNYEAQQDKSGLPNDRFSAERPEGSISTLTIQRTEQRDSAMYRCASSFREVGKTQYFGPGTRLLVL.

This clonotype was detected a few times. The chain carries TRBV7-9 and TRBJ1-1; 7 bases align to TRBD1. Per the germline V gene, CDR1 is SEHNR and CDR2 is FQNEAQ (reference sequence). V was clipped by 3 bases and J by 1 base; unmatched bases: 5. The CDR3 is 15 amino acids. The CDR3 is CASSLTGPGNTEAFF. CDR3 nucleotides: TGTGCCAGCAGCTTGACAGGGCCCGGGAACACTGAAGCTTTCTTT. Complete variable domain (other parts from reference TRBV7-9 and TRBJ1-1): DTGVSQNPRHKITKRGQNVTFRCDPISEHNRLYWYRQTLGQGPEFLTYFQNEAQLEKSRLLSDRFSAERPKGSFSTLEIQRTEQGDSAMYLCASSLTGPGNTEAFFGQGTRLTVV.

The chain couples TRBV6-2 or TRBV6-3 to TRBJ1-5, with D uncertain. Trimming removed 10 bases from V and 4 bases from J, with 17 bases in between. The germline V gene encodes CDR1 MNHEY and CDR2 SVGEGT. CDR3 length: 14 residues. The CDR3 is CANFGCVGNQPQHF. Written as DNA, the CDR3 is TGTGCCAACTTTGGATGCGTTGGGAATCAGCCCCAGCATTTT.

This chain uses TRBV2 with TRBJ1-6; TRBD1 matches at 9 bases. The CDR3 is made up of 14 amino acids. The V segment lost 6 bases and the J segment 10 bases; nucleotides outside the gene matches: 7. The germline V gene has CDR1 SNHLY and CDR2 FYNNEI. The chain's CDR3 is CASSAGTGRSPLHF. The CDR3 DNA follows: TGTGCCAGCAGCGCCGGGACAGGGAGGTCACCCCTCCACTTT. Variable domain in full (rest from reference TRBV2 and TRBJ1-6): EPEVTQTPSHQVTQMGQEVILRCVPISNHLYFYWYRQILGQKVEFLVSFYNNEISEKSEIFDDQFSVERPDGSNFTLKIRSTKLEDSAMYFCASSAGTGRSPLHFGNGTRLTVT.

This clonotype showed up just a few times. V usage is TRBV27 and J usage is TRBJ2-1; 8 positions match TRBD1. Germline trimming cut 4 bases from V and 5 bases from J; bases unmatched to any gene: 10. This CDR3 comprises 16 residues. CDR1 is MNHEY, CDR2 SMNVEV, per germline (reference sequence). This CDR3 reads CASSSADRGPHNEQFF. The CDR3 nucleotides are TGTGCCAGCAGTTCCGCCGACAGGGGACCTCACAATGAGCAGTTCTTC.

With regard to this clonotype: One junction end does not reproduce the germline sequence, and a read error may be involved. CDR3 in DNA: TGTGCCAGCAGTTTGGGGGACTGGGCCGCTGACTTC. Its protein is CASSLGDWAADF. The chain has TRBV12-3 or TRBV12-4 and TRBJ2-7; TRBD2 is a possible D gene (6 bases). The CDR3 sequence is 12 residues long.

The chain links TRBV27 to TRBJ1-6, with 9 bases identical to TRBD1. Germline CDR1 is MNHEY and CDR2 is SMNVEV (reference sequence). The CDR3 totals 16 residues. Trimming at V came to 5 bases and at J to 2 bases, leaving 4 bases not matched to a gene. Here the CDR3 reads CASSPRQGAYNSPLHF. CDR3 DNA sequence: TGTGCCAGCAGTCCCCGACAGGGGGCCTATAATTCACCCCTCCACTTT.

The chain uses TRBV12-3 or TRBV12-4 and TRBJ2-7, with D possibly being TRBD2 (7 bases). Trimming took 8 bases from V and 5 from J, leaving 13 bases between them. There are 12 residues in the CDR3. CDR3 residues: CASRGAANEQYF. In nucleotides, the CDR3 is TGTGCCAGCCGGGGGGCCGCAAACGAGCAGTACTTC.

In this sample, this clonotype turned up a few times. The rearrangement joins TRBV5-1 to TRBJ1-1; D possibly corresponds to TRBD1 (6 bases). The CDR3 runs to 13 residues. CDR1 SGHRS and CDR2 YFSETQ come from the germline V gene. V was pared by 0 bases and J by 8 bases, with 11 bases between. Written as DNA, the CDR3 is TGCGCCAGCAGCTTGGACGAACAGGGAGAAGCTTTCTTT. The encoded protein is CASSLDEQGEAFF.

This clonotype was observed a handful of times. The CDR3 sequence: CSARVGNYEQYF. DNA of the CDR3: TGCAGTGCTAGAGTGGGCAATTACGAGCAGTACTTC. This sequence joins TRBV20-1 and TRBJ2-7; D gene uncertain. This CDR3 comprises 12 residues. The V end lost 1 base, the J end lost 4 bases, and 8 bases lay between the germline ends. CDR1 and CDR2 from the germline V gene are DFQATT and SNEGSKA (reference sequence).